Listed here are 8 T cell receptor beta chains from one sample, sequenced in a study of a mutant IDH1 vaccine in newly diagnosed glioma. The time point denotes: baseline, week 1 (first vaccination visit). Stated treatment: pre-vaccination baseline after standard-of-care therapy. Generated by immunoSEQ multiplex PCR, the TCRdb table keeps only in-frame clones and is missing some. The sample includes roughly 15,000 clones, around 89% of them seen just once. Sequenced material: PBMCs, taken from a glioma patient treated with radiotherapy, temozolomide or both. Every receptor here comes from a woman in her thirties or forties with glioma. Some clones in this sample may be carry-over from other donors' samples.

V gene TRBV30 combines with J gene TRBJ1-6; D is unclear. CDR1 and CDR2 from the germline V gene are GTSNPN and SVGIG (reference sequence). The CDR3 covers 12 residues. Trimming left V 2 bases short and J 9 bases short, with 8 bases between. The CDR3 is CAWSRDGSPLHF. As DNA, the CDR3 is TGTGCCTGGAGTAGGGATGGTTCACCCCTCCACTTT.

V gene TRBV5-6 combines with J gene TRBJ2-7; a possible D gene is TRBD1 (6 bases). There are 12 residues in the CDR3. V gave up 4 bases and J gave up 4 bases, with 9 bases separating them. CDR1 SGHDT and CDR2 YYEEEE come from the germline V gene. CDR3 loop: CASSRDTYEQYF. The CDR3 coding sequence is TGTGCCAGCAGCCGGGACACTTACGAGCAGTACTTC.

The genes are TRBV18 and TRBJ2-7, with 7 nucleotides matching TRBD2. Germline V gene data show CDR1 as KGHSH and CDR2 as LQKENI. The CDR3 loop spans 16 amino acids. With V trimmed by 6 bases and J by 2 bases, 13 bases remained unmatched. The CDR3 bases are TGTGCCAGCTCGCCTTCCCCCCAGCGGGGCACCTACGAGCAGTACTTC. It specifies CASSPSPQRGTYEQYF.

This clone appeared a single time. The gene calls are TRBV14 and TRBJ1-1; D might be TRBD1 (6 bases). Looked up from germline, CDR1 is SGHDN and CDR2 is FVKESK. Trimming left V 3 bases short and J 3 bases short, with 8 bases between. CDR3 size: 13 residues. Written as DNA, the CDR3 is TGTGCCAGCAGCCAGGGACATTACACTGAAGCTTTCTTT. Translated: CASSQGHYTEAFF.

This chain connects TRBV15 to TRBJ1-2; D remains unclear. Germline assignment: CDR1 LNHNV and CDR2 YYDKDF (reference sequence). Trimming stripped 0 bases from V and 4 bases from J, with 6 bases between. The CDR3 has 13 amino acids. In nucleotides, the CDR3 is TGTGCCACCAGCAGAGATGCGGCCTATGGCTACACCTTC. The encoded protein is CATSRDAAYGYTF.

The chain uses TRBV30 and TRBJ1-1; a weak D match, TRBD1 (6 bases). Trimming left V 3 bases short and J 4 bases short, with 18 bases between. The CDR3 has 15 amino acids. Germline lookup yields CDR1 GTSNPN and CDR2 SVGIG (reference sequence). The CDR3 DNA sequence: TGTGCCTGGAGCTCACAGAGGGGGGCGCGCACTGAAGCTTTCTTT. Residues: CAWSSQRGARTEAFF.

The V call is TRBV19, the J call TRBJ1-5; unclear D gene. The CDR3 loop spans 15 amino acids. V was cut by 7 bases and J by 1 base, with 14 bases left in between. Germline CDR1 is LNHDA and CDR2 is SQIVND (reference sequence). The DNA of the CDR3 is TGTGCCAGTACCGATCTCGGACGGAGCAATCAGCCCCAGCATTTT. Translated, it gives CASTDLGRSNQPQHF.

By proportion, this clone is large. Distinct nucleotide sequences in the sample also encode this CDR3. The genes are TRBV29-1 and TRBJ1-1, with D unresolved. The V and J ends lost 7 bases and 3 bases respectively, with 6 bases between them. The CDR3 extends over 10 amino acids. From germline, CDR1 is SQVTM and CDR2 ANQGSEA. CDR3 loop: CSAGDTEAFF. In nucleotides, the CDR3 is TGCAGCGCTGGGGACACTGAAGCTTTCTTT.